This T cell receptor beta chain was identified in a study of blood T cell repertoires in COVID-19. TCRdb's copy holds only in-frame clones and misses some; the assay was immunoSEQ multiplex PCR. The sample includes a few hundred thousand clones, roughly 85% seen only once; the top ten take 7.2%. Material: peripheral blood. The TCR sequence derives from a human donor in a cohort sampled during active COVID-19.

The CDR3 loop is CASSSGTGKYEQYF. The CDR3 DNA reads TGTGCCAGCAGTTCGGGGACAGGAAAATACGAGCAGTACTTC. The chain uses TRBV11-2 and TRBJ2-7; 8 positions match TRBD1. V gave up 6 bases and J gave up 4 bases; unmatched junction bases: 8. Germline loops: CDR1 SGHAT, CDR2 FQNNGV. The CDR3 is 14 amino acids.